The sequence of this T cell receptor beta chain was determined in a study of blood T cell repertoires in COVID-19. Study details: Samples came from the United States, Italy and Spain, spanning acute and convalescent COVID-19. The analysed material was cDNA or gDNA that came from T cells, B-cell-depleted T cells, or PBMCs.

After removal of 2 bases from V and 1 base from J, the junction contained 8 bases not matched to a gene. Germline V lookup: CDR1 SGHRS, CDR2 YFSETQ. The CDR3 covers 17 residues. As processed by the authors: Estimation of nucleated cell counts relied on the amplification of reference gene primers. Libraries were prepared by immunoSEQ multiplex PCR; TCRdb keeps only in-frame clonotypes and omits some of them. From that table come the V and J calls and clone size; the DNA was used to work out D and trimming. The top ten hold over 2% of the sample, which has 230,000 or so clones, 75% to 85% seen once. The specimen sequenced was peripheral blood. This sequence originates from a man aged 35 to 55 who had recovered from COVID-19. This chain uses TRBV5-1 with TRBJ1-3; 8 bases fit TRBD1. This CDR3 is CASSFGDRGGSGNTIYF. The CDR3 nucleotides are TGCGCCAGCAGCTTTGGAGACAGGGGAGGTTCTGGAAACACCATATATTTT.